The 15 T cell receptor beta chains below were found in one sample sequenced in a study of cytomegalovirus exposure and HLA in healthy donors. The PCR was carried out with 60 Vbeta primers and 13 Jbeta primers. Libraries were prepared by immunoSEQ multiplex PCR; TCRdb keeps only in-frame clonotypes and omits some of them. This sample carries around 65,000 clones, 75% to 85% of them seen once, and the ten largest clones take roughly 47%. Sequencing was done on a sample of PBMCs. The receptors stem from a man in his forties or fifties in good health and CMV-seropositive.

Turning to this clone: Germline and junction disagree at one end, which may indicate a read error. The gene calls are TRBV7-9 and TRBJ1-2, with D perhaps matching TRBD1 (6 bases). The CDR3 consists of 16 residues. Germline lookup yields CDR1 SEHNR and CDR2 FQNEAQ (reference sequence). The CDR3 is CSSSLALTTGGVGYTF. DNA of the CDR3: TGTTCCAGCAGCTTAGCGCTCACTACGGGGGGCGTCGGCTACACCTTC.

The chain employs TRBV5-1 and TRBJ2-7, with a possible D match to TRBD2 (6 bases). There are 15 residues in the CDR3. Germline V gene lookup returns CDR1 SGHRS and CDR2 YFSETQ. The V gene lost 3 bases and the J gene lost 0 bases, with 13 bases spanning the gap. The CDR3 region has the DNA TGCGCCAGCAGCTCCGGGACTTACAACTCCTACGAGCAGTACTTC. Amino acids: CASSSGTYNSYEQYF.

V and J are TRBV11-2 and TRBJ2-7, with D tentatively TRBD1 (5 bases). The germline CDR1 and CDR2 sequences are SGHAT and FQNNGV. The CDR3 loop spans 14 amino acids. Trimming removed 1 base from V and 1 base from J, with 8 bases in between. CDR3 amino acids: CASSLARGSYEQYF. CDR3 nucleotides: TGTGCCAGCAGCTTAGCTAGGGGTTCCTACGAGCAGTACTTC. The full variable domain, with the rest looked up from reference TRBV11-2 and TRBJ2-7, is EAGVAQSPRYKIIEKRQSVAFWCNPISGHATLYWYQQILGQGPKLLIQFQNNGVVDDSQLPKDRFSAERLKGVDSTLKIQPAKLEDSAVYLCASSLARGSYEQYFGPGTRLTVT.

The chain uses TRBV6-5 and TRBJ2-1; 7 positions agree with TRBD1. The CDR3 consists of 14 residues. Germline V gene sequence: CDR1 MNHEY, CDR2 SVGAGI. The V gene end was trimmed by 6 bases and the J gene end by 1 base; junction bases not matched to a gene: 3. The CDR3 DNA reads TGTGCCAGCAGCCAGGGACAGTCCTACAATGAGCAGTTCTTC. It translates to CASSQGQSYNEQFF.

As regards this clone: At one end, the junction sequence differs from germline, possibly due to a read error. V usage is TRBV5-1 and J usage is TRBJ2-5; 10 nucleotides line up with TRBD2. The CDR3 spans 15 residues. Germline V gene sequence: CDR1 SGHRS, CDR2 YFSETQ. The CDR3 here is CASSSGGAGQEAQYF. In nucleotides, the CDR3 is TGCGCCAGCAGCAGCGGGGGGGCCGGGCAAGAGGCCCAGTACTTC. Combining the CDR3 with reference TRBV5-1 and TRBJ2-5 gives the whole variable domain KAGVTQTPRYLIKTRGQQVTLSCSPISGHRSVSWYQQTPGQGLQFLFEYFSETQRNKGNFPGRFSGRQFSNSRSEMNVSTLELGDSALYLCASSSGGAGQEAQYFGPGTRLLVL.

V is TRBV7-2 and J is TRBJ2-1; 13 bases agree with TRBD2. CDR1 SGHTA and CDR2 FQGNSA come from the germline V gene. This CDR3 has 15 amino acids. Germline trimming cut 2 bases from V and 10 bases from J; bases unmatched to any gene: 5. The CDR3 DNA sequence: TGTGCCAGCAGCTTAATACTAGCGGGGGGGCGAGAGCAGTTCTTC. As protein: CASSLILAGGREQFF.

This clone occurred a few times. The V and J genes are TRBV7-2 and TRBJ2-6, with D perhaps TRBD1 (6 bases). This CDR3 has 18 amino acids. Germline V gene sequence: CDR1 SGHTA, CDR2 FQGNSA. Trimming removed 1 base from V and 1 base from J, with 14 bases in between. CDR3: CASSLVPGASSGANVLTF. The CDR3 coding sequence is TGTGCCAGCAGCTTAGTTCCAGGGGCAAGTTCTGGGGCCAACGTCCTGACTTTC.

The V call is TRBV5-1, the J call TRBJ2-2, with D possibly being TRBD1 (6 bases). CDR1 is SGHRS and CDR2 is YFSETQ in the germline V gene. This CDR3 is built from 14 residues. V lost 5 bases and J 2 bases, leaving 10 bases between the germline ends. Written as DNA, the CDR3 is TGCGCCAGCAGGGAGACAGGAAACACCGGGGAGCTGTTTTTT. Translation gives CASRETGNTGELFF.

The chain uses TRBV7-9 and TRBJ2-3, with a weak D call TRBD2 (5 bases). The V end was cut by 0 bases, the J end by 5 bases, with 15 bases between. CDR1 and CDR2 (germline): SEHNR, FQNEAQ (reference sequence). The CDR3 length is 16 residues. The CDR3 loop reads CASSLALSGTGDTQYF. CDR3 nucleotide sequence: TGTGCCAGCAGCTTAGCTCTGAGCGGTACTGGAGATACGCAGTATTTT.

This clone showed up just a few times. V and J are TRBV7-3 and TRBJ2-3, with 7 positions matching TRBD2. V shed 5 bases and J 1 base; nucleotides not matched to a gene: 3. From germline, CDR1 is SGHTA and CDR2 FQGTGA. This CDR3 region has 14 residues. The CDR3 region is CASSQTSGTDTQYF. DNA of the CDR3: TGTGCCAGCAGCCAAACTAGCGGCACAGATACGCAGTATTTT.

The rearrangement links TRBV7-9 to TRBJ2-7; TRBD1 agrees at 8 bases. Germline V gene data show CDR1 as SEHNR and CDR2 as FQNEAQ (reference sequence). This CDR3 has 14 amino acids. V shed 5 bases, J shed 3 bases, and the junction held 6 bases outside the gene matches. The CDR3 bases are TGTGCCAGCAGCCGGACAGGGATAGACTACGAGCAGTACTTC. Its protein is CASSRTGIDYEQYF.

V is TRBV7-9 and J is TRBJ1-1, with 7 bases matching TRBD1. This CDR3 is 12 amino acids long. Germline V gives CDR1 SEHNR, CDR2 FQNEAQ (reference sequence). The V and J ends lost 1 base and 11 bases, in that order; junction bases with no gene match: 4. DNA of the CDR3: TGTGCCAGCAGCTTAGACGACAGGGACGCTTTCTTT. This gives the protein CASSLDDRDAFF.

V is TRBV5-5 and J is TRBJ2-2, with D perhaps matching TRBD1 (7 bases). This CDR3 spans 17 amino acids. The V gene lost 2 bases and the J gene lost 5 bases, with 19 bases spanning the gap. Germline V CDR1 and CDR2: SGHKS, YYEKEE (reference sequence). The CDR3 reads CASSLRFRQGGTGELFF. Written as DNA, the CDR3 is TGTGCCAGCAGCTTAAGGTTCCGACAGGGAGGTACCGGGGAGCTGTTTTTT.

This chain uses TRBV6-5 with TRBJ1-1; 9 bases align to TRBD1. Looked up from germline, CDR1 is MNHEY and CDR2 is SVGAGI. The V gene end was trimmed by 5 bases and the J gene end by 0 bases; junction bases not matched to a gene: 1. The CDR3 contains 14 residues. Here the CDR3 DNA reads TGTGCCAGCAGTCGGGACAGGGTGAACACTGAAGCTTTCTTT. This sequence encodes CASSRDRVNTEAFF.

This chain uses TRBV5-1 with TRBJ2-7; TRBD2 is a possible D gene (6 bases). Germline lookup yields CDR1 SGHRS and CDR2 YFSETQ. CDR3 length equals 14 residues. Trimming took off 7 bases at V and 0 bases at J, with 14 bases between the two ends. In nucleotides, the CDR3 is TGCGCCAGCTCCCGGGACTCTAGCTCCTACGAGCAGTACTTC. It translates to CASSRDSSSYEQYF.